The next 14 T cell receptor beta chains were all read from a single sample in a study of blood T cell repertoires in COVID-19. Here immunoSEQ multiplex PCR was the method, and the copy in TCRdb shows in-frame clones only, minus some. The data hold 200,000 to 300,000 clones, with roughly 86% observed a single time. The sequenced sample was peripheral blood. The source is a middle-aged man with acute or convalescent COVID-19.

Written as DNA, the CDR3 is TGTGCCAGCTCACCACCTGGGACAGCCAGGTTCAGTAATGAAAAACTGTTTTTT. This translates into CASSPPGTARFSNEKLFF. The V and J genes are TRBV18 and TRBJ1-4; 7 bases align to TRBD1. Germline-derived CDR1 and CDR2 are KGHSH and LQKENI. CDR3 size: 18 residues. V dropped 0 bases and J dropped 4; count of bases not matched to a gene: 11.

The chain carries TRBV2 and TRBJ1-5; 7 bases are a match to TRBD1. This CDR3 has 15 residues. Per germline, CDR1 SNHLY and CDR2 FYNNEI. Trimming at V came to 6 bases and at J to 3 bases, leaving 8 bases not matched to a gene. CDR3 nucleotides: TGTGCCAGCAGGAACGACAGGGAGCACAATCAGCCCCAGCATTTT. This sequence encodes CASRNDREHNQPQHF.

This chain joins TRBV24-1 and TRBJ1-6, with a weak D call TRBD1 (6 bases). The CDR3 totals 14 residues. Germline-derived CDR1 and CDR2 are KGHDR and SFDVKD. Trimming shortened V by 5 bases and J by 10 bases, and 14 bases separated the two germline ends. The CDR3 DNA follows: TGTGCCACCAGTGCAGGGGCGGTGGGATCACCCCTCCACTTT. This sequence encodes CATSAGAVGSPLHF.

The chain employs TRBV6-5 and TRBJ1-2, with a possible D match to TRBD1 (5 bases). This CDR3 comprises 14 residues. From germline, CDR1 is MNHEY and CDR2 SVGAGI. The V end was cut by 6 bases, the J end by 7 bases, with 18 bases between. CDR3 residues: CASRDLGEGSGYTF. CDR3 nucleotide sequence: TGTGCCAGCAGGGACTTGGGGGAGGGTAGTGGCTACACCTTC.

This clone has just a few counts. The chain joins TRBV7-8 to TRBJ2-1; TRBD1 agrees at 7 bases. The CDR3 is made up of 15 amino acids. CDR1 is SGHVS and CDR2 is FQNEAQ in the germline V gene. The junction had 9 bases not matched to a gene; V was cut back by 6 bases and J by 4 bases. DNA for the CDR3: TGTGCCAGCAGACCGACAGGGTCGGTGTACAATGAGCAGTTCTTC. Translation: CASRPTGSVYNEQFF.

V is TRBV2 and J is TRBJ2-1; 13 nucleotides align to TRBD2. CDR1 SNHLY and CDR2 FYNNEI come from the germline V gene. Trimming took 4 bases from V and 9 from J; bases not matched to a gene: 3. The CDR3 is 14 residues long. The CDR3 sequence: CASSAGLAGLEQFF. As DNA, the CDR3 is TGTGCCAGCAGTGCGGGACTAGCGGGACTTGAGCAGTTCTTC.

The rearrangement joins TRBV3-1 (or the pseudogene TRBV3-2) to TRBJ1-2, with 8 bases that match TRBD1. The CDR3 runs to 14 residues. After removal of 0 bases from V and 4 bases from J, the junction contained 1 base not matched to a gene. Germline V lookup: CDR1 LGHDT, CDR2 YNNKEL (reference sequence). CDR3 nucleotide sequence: TGTGCCAGCAGCCAAGAAACAGGGGGCTATGGCTACACCTTC. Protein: CASSQETGGYGYTF.

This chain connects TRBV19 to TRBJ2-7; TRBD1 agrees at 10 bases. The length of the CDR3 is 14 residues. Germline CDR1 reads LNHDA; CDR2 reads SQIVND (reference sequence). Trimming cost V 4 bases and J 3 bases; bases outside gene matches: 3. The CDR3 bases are TGTGCCAGTAGTACAGGGACAGGGGACTACGAGCAGTACTTC. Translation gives CASSTGTGDYEQYF.

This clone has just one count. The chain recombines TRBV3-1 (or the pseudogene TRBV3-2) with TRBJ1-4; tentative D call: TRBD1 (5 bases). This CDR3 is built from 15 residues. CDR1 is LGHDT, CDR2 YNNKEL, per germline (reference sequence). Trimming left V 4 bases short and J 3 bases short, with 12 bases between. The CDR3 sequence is CASSPGGMANEKLFF. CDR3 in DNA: TGTGCCAGCAGCCCCGGGGGAATGGCTAATGAAAAACTGTTTTTT.

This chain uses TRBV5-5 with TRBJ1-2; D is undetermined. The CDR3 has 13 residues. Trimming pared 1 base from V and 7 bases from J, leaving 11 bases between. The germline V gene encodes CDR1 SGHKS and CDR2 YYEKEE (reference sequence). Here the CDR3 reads CASSLPAGGGYTF. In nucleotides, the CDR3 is TGTGCCAGCAGCTTGCCAGCGGGTGGTGGCTACACCTTC.

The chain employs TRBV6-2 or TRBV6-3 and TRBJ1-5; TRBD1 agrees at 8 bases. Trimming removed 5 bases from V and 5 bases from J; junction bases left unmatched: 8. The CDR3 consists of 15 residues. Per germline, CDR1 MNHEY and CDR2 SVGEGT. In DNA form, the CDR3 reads TGTGCCAGCAGTCCCCGACAGGGGATTTATCAGCCCCAGCATTTT. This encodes CASSPRQGIYQPQHF.

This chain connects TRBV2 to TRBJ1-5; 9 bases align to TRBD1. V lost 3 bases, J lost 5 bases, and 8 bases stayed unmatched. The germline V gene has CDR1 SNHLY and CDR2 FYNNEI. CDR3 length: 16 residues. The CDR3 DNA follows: TGTGCCAGCAGTGATAGTAGGACAGGGGTTGATCAGCCCCAGCATTTT. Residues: CASSDSRTGVDQPQHF.

CDR3 in amino acids: CATSAFRGIPQYF. The CDR3 nucleotides read TGTGCCACCAGCGCGTTTCGCGGAATTCCGCAGTATTTT. J is TRBJ2-3 and V is TRBV24-1, with no clear D. Trimming cost V 7 bases and J 10 bases, with 17 bases left between them. This CDR3 has 13 residues. CDR1 is KGHDR, CDR2 SFDVKD, per germline.

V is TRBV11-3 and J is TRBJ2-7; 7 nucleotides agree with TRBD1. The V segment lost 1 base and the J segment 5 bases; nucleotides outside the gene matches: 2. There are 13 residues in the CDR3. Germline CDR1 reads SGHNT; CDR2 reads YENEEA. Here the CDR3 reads CASSLGGQDEQYF. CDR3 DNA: TGTGCCAGCAGCTTAGGAGGACAGGACGAGCAGTACTTC.